This entry features one T cell receptor beta chain sequence. What it binds is unknown. PCR employed 60 Vbeta and 13 Jbeta primers. Sequencing used immunoSEQ multiplex PCR; TCRdb keeps in-frame clones, though not all of them. Of 35,000 to 40,000 clones in the sample, 74% are singletons; the top ten hold 6.3%. The sample comes from a study of cytomegalovirus exposure and HLA in healthy donors. General observations from the study: Among the most significant clusters, several appeared linked to common viral pathogens in a later analysis.

CDR3 size: 15 residues. Trimming stripped 2 bases from V and 1 base from J, with 12 bases between. Germline values: CDR1 LNHDA, CDR2 SQIVND (reference sequence). The sequence derives from a man aged 25-40 years in good health and CMV-seronegative. J is TRBJ2-7 and V is TRBV19, with D possibly matching TRBD2 (6 bases). Sequencing input: PBMCs. The CDR3 DNA reads TGTGCCAGTAGTATATCCGGGAGAGGGTCCTACGAGCAGTACTTC. This gives the protein CASSISGRGSYEQYF.